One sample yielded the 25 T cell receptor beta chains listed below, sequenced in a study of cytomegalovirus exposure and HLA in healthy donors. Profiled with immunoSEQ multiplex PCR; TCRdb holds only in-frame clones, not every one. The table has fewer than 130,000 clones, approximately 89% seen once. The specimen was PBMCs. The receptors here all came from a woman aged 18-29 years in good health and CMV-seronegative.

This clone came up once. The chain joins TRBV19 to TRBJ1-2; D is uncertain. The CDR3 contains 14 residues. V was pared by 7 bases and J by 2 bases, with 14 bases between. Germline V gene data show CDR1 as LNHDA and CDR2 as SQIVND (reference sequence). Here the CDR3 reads CASMGSIDNYGYTF. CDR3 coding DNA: TGTGCCAGTATGGGCAGCATCGACAACTATGGCTACACCTTC.

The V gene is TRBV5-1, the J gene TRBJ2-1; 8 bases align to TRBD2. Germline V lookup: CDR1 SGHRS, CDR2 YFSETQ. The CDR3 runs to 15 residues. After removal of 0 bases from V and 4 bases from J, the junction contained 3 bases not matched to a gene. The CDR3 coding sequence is TGCGCCAGCAGCTTGGCACTAGCGGTTTACAATGAGCAGTTCTTC. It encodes CASSLALAVYNEQFF.

The CDR3 is CASSQEAGAINEKLFF. Written as DNA, the CDR3 is TGCGCCAGCAGCCAAGAGGCAGGCGCTATTAATGAAAAACTGTTTTTT. The rearrangement uses TRBV4-3 and TRBJ1-4; D gene ambiguous. Between the trimmed V and J ends, which lost 0 bases and 4 bases, there was a span of 12 bases. Germline-derived CDR1 and CDR2 are LGHNA and YSLEER. This CDR3 is built from 16 residues.

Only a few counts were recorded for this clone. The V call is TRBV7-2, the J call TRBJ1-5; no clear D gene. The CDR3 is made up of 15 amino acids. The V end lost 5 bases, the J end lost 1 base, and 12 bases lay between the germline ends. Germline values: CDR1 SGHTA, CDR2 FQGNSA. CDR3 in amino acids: CASSPQSGSNQPQHF. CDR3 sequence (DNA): TGTGCCAGCAGCCCGCAGTCCGGGAGCAATCAGCCCCAGCATTTT.

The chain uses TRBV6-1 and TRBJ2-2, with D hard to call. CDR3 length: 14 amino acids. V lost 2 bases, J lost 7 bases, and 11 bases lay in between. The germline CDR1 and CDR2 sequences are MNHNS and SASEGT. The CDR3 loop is CASSEKVELGELFF. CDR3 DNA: TGTGCCAGCAGTGAAAAAGTTGAACTCGGGGAGCTGTTTTTT.

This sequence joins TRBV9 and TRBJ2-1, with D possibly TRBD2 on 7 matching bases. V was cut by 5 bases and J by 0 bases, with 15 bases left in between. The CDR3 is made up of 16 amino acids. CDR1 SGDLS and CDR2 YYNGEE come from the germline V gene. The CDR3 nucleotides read TGTGCCAGCAGTGATACGGGGGGCGCCTCCTACAATGAGCAGTTCTTC. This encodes CASSDTGGASYNEQFF. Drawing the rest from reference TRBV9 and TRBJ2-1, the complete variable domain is DSGVTQTPKHLITATGQRVTLRCSPRSGDLSVYWYQQSLDQGLQFLIQYYNGEERAKGNILERFSAQQFPDLHSELNLSSLELGDSALYFCASSDTGGASYNEQFFGPGTRLTVL.

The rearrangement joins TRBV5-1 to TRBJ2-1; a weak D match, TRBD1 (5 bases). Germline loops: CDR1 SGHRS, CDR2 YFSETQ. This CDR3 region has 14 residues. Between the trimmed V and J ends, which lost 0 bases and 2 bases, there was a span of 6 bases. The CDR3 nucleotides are TGCGCCAGCAGCTTGGGACAGCCCTACAATGAGCAGTTCTTC. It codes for CASSLGQPYNEQFF.

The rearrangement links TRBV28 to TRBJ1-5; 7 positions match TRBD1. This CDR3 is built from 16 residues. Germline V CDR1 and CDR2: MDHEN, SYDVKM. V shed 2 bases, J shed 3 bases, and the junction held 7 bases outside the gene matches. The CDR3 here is CASSLGQARPNQPQHF. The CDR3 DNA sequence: TGTGCCAGCAGTTTAGGACAGGCCCGTCCCAATCAGCCCCAGCATTTT.

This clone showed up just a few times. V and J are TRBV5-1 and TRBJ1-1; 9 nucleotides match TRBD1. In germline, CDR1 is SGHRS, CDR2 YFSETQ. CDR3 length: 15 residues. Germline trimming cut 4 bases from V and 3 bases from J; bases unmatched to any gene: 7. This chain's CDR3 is CASSHRGRGDTEAFF. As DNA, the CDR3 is TGCGCCAGCAGCCACAGGGGGCGGGGTGACACTGAAGCTTTCTTT.

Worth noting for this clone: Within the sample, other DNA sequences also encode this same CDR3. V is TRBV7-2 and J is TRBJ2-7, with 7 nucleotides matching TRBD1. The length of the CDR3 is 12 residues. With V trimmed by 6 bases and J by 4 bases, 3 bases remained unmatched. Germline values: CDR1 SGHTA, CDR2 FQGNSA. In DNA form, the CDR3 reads TGTGCCAGCAGTTCACAGGGGTACGAGCAGTACTTC. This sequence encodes CASSSQGYEQYF. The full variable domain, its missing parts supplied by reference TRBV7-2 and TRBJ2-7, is GAGVSQSPSNKVTEKGKDVELRCDPISGHTALYWYRQSLGQGLEFLIYFQGNSAPDKSGLPSDRFSAERTGGSVSTLTIQRTQQEDSAVYLCASSSQGYEQYFGPGTRLTVT.

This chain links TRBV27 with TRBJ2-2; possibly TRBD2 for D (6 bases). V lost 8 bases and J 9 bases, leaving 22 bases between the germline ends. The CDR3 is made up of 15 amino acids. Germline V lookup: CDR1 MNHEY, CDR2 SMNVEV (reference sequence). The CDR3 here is CASGPRGTGARELFF. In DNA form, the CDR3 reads TGTGCCAGCGGCCCCCGCGGGACGGGAGCCCGGGAGCTGTTTTTT.

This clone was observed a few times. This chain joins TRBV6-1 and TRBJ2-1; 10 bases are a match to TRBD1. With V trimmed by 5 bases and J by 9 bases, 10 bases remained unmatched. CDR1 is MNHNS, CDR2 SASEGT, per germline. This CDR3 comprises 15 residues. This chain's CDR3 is CASSSAGTGASEQFF. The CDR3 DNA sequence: TGTGCCAGCAGTTCAGCCGGGACAGGGGCGAGTGAGCAGTTCTTC.

DNA for the CDR3: TGTGCCAGCAGCCAGATCCCCCAAGAGACCCAGTACTTC. This codes for CASSQIPQETQYF. The gene calls are TRBV7-3 and TRBJ2-5; no clear D gene. In germline, CDR1 is SGHTA, CDR2 FQGTGA. The CDR3 extends over 13 amino acids. Trimming stripped 5 bases from V and 1 base from J, with 8 bases between.

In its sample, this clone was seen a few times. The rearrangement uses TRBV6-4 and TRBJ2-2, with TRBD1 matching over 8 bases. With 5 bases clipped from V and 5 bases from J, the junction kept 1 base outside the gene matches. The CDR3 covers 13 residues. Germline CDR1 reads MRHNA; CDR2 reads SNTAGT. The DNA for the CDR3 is TGTGCCAGCAGTCAGGGGGCGACCGGGGAGCTGTTTTTT. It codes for CASSQGATGELFF.

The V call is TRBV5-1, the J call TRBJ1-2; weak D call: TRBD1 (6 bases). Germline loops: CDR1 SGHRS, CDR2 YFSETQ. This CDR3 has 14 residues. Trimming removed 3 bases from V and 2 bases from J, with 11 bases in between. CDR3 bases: TGCGCCAGCAGCTCACCGGGACAAAACTATGGCTACACCTTC. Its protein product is CASSSPGQNYGYTF. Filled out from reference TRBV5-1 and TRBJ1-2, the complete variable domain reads KAGVTQTPRYLIKTRGQQVTLSCSPISGHRSVSWYQQTPGQGLQFLFEYFSETQRNKGNFPGRFSGRQFSNSRSEMNVSTLELGDSALYLCASSSPGQNYGYTFGSGTRLTVV.

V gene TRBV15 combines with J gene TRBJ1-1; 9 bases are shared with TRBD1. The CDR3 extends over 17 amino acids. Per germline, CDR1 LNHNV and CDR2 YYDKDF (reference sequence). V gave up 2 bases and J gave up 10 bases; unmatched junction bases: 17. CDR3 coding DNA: TGTGCCACCAGCAGAAATGTTCTCCGGGACAGGGACAGTGGAGCTTTCTTT. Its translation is CATSRNVLRDRDSGAFF.

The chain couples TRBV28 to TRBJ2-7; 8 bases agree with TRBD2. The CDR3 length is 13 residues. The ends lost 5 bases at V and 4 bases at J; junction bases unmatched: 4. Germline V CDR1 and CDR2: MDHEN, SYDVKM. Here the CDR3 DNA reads TGTGCCAGCAGTGCCAGCGGGAGATACGAGCAGTACTTC. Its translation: CASSASGRYEQYF.

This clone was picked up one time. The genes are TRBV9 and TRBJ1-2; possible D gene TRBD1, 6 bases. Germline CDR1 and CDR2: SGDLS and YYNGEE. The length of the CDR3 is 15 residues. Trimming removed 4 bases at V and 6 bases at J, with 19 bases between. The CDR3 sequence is CASSPIQGLKDGYTF. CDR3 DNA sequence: TGTGCCAGCAGCCCGATACAGGGCTTGAAGGATGGCTACACCTTC.

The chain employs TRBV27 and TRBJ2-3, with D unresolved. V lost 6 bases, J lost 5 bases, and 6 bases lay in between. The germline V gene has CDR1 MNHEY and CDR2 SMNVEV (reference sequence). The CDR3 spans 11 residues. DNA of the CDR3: TGTGCCAGCAGGAGTTTAGATACGCAGTATTTT. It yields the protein CASRSLDTQYF.

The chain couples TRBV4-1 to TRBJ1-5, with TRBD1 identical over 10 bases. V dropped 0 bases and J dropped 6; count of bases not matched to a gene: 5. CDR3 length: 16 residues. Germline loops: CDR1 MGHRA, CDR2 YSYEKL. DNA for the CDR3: TGCGCCAGCAGCCAAGACCAGGACAGGGGGGCTCAGCCCCAGCATTTT. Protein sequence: CASSQDQDRGAQPQHF.

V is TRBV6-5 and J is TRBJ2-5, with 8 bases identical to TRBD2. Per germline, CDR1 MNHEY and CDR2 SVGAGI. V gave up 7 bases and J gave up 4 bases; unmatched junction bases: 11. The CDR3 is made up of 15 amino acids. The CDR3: CASTPPGGKGETQYF. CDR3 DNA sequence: TGTGCCAGCACCCCGCCGGGAGGGAAAGGAGAGACCCAGTACTTC.

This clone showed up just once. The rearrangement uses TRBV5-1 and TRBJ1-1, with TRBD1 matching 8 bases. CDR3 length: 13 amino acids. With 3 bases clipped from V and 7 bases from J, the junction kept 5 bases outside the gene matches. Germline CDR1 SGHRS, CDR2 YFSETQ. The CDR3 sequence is CASSSQGEGEAFF. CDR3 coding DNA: TGCGCCAGCAGCTCACAGGGGGAGGGTGAAGCTTTCTTT.

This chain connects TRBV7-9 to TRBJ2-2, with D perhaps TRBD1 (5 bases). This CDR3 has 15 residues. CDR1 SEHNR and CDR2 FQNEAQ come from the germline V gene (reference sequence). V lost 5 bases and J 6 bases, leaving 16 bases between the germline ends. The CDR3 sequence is CASSARQISSGELFF. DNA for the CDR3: TGTGCCAGCAGCGCGCGACAGATTTCGTCCGGGGAGCTGTTTTTT.

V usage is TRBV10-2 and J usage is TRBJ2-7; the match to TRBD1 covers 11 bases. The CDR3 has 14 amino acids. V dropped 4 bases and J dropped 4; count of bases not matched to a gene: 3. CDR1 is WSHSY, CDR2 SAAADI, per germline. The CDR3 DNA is TGCGCCAGCAGTGGGACAGGGGGCGCGTACGAGCAGTACTTC. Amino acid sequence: CASSGTGGAYEQYF.

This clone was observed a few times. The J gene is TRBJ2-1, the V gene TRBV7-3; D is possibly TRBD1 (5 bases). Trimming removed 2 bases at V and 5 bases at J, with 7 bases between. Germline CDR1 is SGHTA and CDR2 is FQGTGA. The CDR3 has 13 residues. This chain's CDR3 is CASSLSQDNEQFF. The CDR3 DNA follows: TGTGCCAGCAGCTTATCACAGGACAATGAGCAGTTCTTC.